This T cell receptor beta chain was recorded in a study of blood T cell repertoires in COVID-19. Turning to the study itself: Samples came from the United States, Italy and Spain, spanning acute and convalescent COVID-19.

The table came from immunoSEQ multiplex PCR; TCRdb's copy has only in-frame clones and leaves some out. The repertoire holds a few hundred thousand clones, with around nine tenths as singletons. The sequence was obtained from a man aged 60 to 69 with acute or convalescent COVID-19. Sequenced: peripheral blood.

Here the CDR3 reads CASSADRAGNQPQHF. CDR3 DNA: TGTGCCAGCAGCGCCGACAGGGCGGGCAATCAGCCCCAGCATTTT. The rearrangement uses TRBV5-8 and TRBJ1-5, with 7 bases fitting TRBD1. After removal of 4 bases from V and 2 bases from J, the junction contained 6 bases not matched to a gene. The CDR3 has 15 residues. CDR1 and CDR2 from the germline V gene are SGHTS and YDEGEE.